The clone carrying this TCR beta chain was seen just once. The record originates from a study of neurological immune-mediated disorders. TCRdb independently ran MiXCR on the 5' RACE reads; one entry per CDR3 protein. Counted here are about 84,000 distinct CDR3 sequences, 9% to 12% occurring once; the ten biggest clones make up roughly 2%. The CDR3 totals 15 residues. V was clipped by 4 bases and J by 4 bases; unmatched bases: 6. Sequencing was done on a sample of PBMCs. This TCR was sampled from a man aged 40-49 years in good health. V usage is TRBV12-3 or TRBV12-4 and J usage is TRBJ2-7; 11 nucleotides line up with TRBD1. For the CDR3, the DNA is TGTGCCAGCAGTTGGGGGACAGGGGGGTCGTACGAGCAGTACTTC. The encoded protein is CASSWGTGGSYEQYF.